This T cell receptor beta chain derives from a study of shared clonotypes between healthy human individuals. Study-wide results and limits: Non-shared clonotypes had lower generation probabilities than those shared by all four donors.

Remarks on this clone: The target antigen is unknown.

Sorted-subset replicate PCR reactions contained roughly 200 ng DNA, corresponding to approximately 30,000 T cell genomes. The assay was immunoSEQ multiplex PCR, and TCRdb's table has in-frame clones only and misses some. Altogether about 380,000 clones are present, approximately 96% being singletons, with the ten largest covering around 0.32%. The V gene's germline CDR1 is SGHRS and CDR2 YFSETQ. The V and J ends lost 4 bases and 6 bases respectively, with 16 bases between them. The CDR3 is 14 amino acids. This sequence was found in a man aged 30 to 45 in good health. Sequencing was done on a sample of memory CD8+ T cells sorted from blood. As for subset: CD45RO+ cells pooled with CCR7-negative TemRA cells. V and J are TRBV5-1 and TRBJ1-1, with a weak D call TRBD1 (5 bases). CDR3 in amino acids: CASSLVSGISEAFF. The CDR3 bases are TGCGCCAGCAGCCTCGTCTCAGGGATATCTGAAGCTTTCTTT.